Presented here are 32 T cell receptor beta chains from one specimen sequenced in a study of low-dose radiotherapy and immunotherapy resistance in tumors. Alpha- and beta-chain coverage of first-strand cDNA came from TRAV- and TRBV-specific primers. TCR amplification involved about 19 PCR cycles with a constant-region primer and V-primer adapter. TCRdb ran MiXCR on the reads and lists one entry per CDR3 protein. The table records about 35,000 distinct CDR3 sequences, less than 25% of them present only once. Time point given: after trial treatment. The treatment here: LDRT plus nivolumab, ipilimumab, low-dose cyclophosphamide and aspirin (RACIN trial). The material was PBMCs, obtained after low-dose radiotherapy plus immunotherapy. Source of these receptors: a female donor with ovarian cancer.

This clonotype was counted many times. The chain joins TRBV7-9 to TRBJ1-4; D uncertain. The CDR3 has 11 residues. The V end lost 3 bases, the J end lost 8 bases, and 4 bases lay between the germline ends. Germline loops: CDR1 SEHNR, CDR2 FQNEAQ (reference sequence). The CDR3 sequence: CASSFGEKLFF. In nucleotides, the CDR3 is TGTGCCAGCAGCTTTGGCGAAAAACTGTTTTTT.

This clonotype has just one count. The rearrangement links TRBV27 to TRBJ2-1; no clear D gene. This CDR3 spans 13 amino acids. Germline assignment: CDR1 MNHEY and CDR2 SMNVEV (reference sequence). Trimming took off 8 bases at V and 2 bases at J, with 10 bases between the two ends. CDR3 sequence reads: CASRPEPYNEQFF. For the CDR3, the DNA is TGTGCCAGCCGTCCAGAACCCTACAATGAGCAGTTCTTC.

This clonotype has just a few counts. V is TRBV28 and J is TRBJ2-1; possible D gene TRBD2, 6 bases. The V end lost 2 bases, the J end lost 5 bases, and 10 bases lay between the germline ends. The germline gives CDR1 MDHEN, CDR2 SYDVKM. CDR3 length equals 14 residues. In DNA, the CDR3 is TGTGCCAGCAGTTTACCACTAGCCAACAATGAGCAGTTCTTC. Amino acid sequence: CASSLPLANNEQFF.

V usage is TRBV30 and J usage is TRBJ2-3; 9 bases align to TRBD1. In germline, CDR1 is GTSNPN, CDR2 SVGIG (reference sequence). The CDR3 extends over 14 amino acids. With V trimmed by 6 bases and J by 4 bases, 8 bases remained unmatched. The CDR3 is CACPGQGRADTQYF. CDR3 DNA sequence: TGTGCCTGTCCGGGACAGGGAAGGGCAGATACGCAGTATTTT.

As regards this clonotype: Mismatch with germline at one junction end may stem from a read error. The chain combines TRBV5-3 with TRBJ2-7; TRBD1 agrees at 11 bases. TRBV5-3 falls under the ORF class, with uncertain function. The CDR3 covers 15 residues. The CDR3 DNA reads TGTGCCAGCAGCTTAGTGGACAGGGGGCTTCGCGAGCAGTACTTC. It codes for CASSLVDRGLREQYF.

This chain joins TRBV13 and TRBJ1-1; 11 bases are shared with TRBD1. J lost 0 bases, V lost 1 base, and 10 bases had no gene match. In germline, CDR1 is PRHDT, CDR2 FYEKMQ (reference sequence). The CDR3 consists of 19 residues. In nucleotides, the CDR3 is TGTGCCAGCAGCTTAGTTGCCGGGACAGGGGGGCCTATGAACACTGAAGCTTTCTTT. This translates into CASSLVAGTGGPMNTEAFF.

This clonotype was seen repeatedly, ten times or more. The CDR3, as DNA: TGTGCCAGCAGCCAGGGGACAGTCCTCAATGAAAAACTGTTTTTT. Its protein is CASSQGTVLNEKLFF. The J gene is TRBJ1-4, the V gene TRBV14; TRBD1 matches 7 bases. This CDR3 spans 15 amino acids. The germline CDR1 and CDR2 sequences are SGHDN and FVKESK. V lost 3 bases, J lost 5 bases, and 6 bases stayed unmatched.

This clonotype has a count of ten or more. The genes are TRBV2 and TRBJ2-6; 10 bases are shared with TRBD1. Germline V gives CDR1 SNHLY, CDR2 FYNNEI. The length of the CDR3 is 15 residues. The J segment lost 2 bases and the V segment lost 9 bases, leaving 4 bases of the junction unmatched. CDR3 sequence (DNA): TGTGCCAGTCGGACAGGGGGTGCTGGGGCCAACGTCCTGACTTTC. Protein sequence: CASRTGGAGANVLTF.

This clonotype showed up many times. The chain has TRBV2 and TRBJ2-1; 7 nucleotides align to TRBD2. V lost 8 bases and J lost 3; bases outside the gene matches: 7. Germline V gene lookup returns CDR1 SNHLY and CDR2 FYNNEI. This CDR3 comprises 14 residues. The CDR3 nucleotides are TGTGCCAGCCACGGCGGGAGCTTCTACAATGAGCAGTTCTTC. Protein product: CASHGGSFYNEQFF.

This clonotype was observed many times. This chain links TRBV13 with TRBJ2-7, with D hard to call. The germline V gene encodes CDR1 PRHDT and CDR2 FYEKMQ (reference sequence). The ends were cut back, 5 bases at V and 2 bases at J, with 10 bases in the middle. CDR3 size: 13 residues. CDR3 nucleotides: TGTGCCAGCAGCCCCTTCAACGCCTACGAGCAGTACTTC. This gives the protein CASSPFNAYEQYF. The whole variable domain, remainder taken from reference TRBV13 and TRBJ2-7, is AAGVIQSPRHLIKEKRETATLKCYPIPRHDTVYWYQQGPGQDPQFLISFYEKMQSDKGSIPDRFSAQQFSDYHSELNMSSLELGDSALYFCASSPFNAYEQYFGPGTRLTVT.

This clonotype has at least ten counts. The chain has TRBV9 and TRBJ1-2; a weak D match, TRBD1 (5 bases). Trimming shortened V by 1 base and J by 3 bases, and 10 bases separated the two germline ends. CDR1 and CDR2 (germline): SGDLS, YYNGEE. The CDR3 loop spans 14 amino acids. The CDR3 sequence is CASSVTGADYGYTF. The DNA of the CDR3 is TGTGCCAGCAGCGTAACCGGGGCGGACTATGGCTACACCTTC.

This clonotype came up many times. The chain combines TRBV6-6 with TRBJ2-5; D might be TRBD2 (5 bases). The CDR3 sequence is 17 residues long. V was pared by 4 bases and J by 5 bases, with 23 bases between. Germline values: CDR1 MNHNY, CDR2 SVGAGI (reference sequence). The CDR3: CASSSTTWPAPGETQYF. The CDR3 coding sequence is TGTGCCAGCAGTTCTACGACTTGGCCAGCGCCGGGGGAGACCCAGTACTTC.

The chain couples TRBV29-1 to TRBJ1-2, with a tentative D call TRBD1 (5 bases). The germline V and J ends were trimmed by 2 bases and 3 bases, with 16 bases remaining between them. CDR1 is SQVTM, CDR2 ANQGSEA, per germline. The CDR3 runs to 15 residues. The CDR3 nucleotides read TGCAGCGTTGAATCTCTGAGGCGGGGGGACTATGGCTACACCTTC. This gives the protein CSVESLRRGDYGYTF.

The chain couples TRBV4-3 to TRBJ1-1; D ambiguous. The CDR3 covers 13 residues. V lost 0 bases to trimming and J lost 1 base, with 3 bases between them. From germline, CDR1 is LGHNA and CDR2 YSLEER. For the CDR3, the DNA is TGCGCCAGCAGCCAAGAGAAGAACACTGAAGCTTTCTTT. It specifies CASSQEKNTEAFF.

This clonotype has ten or more counts. The J gene is TRBJ2-2, the V gene TRBV19, with unresolved D. V was shortened by 7 bases and J by 1 base, with 10 bases between the two germline ends. Germline CDR1 is LNHDA and CDR2 is SQIVND (reference sequence). The CDR3 length is 14 residues. In DNA, the CDR3 is TGTGCCAGTACCCCCGACCTGAACACCGGGGAGCTGTTTTTT. Its translation: CASTPDLNTGELFF.

Comment on this clonotype: A read error likely explains this, since a far larger clone differs by one base. V gene TRBV5-3 combines with J gene TRBJ2-2, with D perhaps assigned TRBD1 or TRBD2 (7 bases each). TRBV5-3 is filed as an ORF, its function uncertain. Trimming left V 8 bases short and J 2 bases short, with 22 bases between. This CDR3 is built from 17 residues. The CDR3: CASGTRYRGLNTGELFF. The CDR3 DNA reads TGTGCCAGCGGCACCCGATACAGGGGACTAAACACCGGGGAGCTGTTTTTT.

This clonotype was recorded at least ten times. The genes are TRBV19 and TRBJ2-2; D ambiguous. The CDR3 loop spans 12 amino acids. CDR1 is LNHDA and CDR2 is SQIVND in the germline V gene (reference sequence). V was trimmed by 2 bases and J by 8 bases, leaving 6 bases between them. This chain's CDR3 is CASSIFMGELFF. CDR3 nucleotides: TGTGCCAGTAGTATATTTATGGGGGAGCTGTTTTTT.

The table lists this clonotype with many counts. The chain combines TRBV29-1 with TRBJ1-3; D not certain. The CDR3 totals 15 residues. The germline V gene encodes CDR1 SQVTM and CDR2 ANQGSEA. Trimming left V 6 bases short and J 0 bases short, with 15 bases between. CDR3 protein: CSVAEETFSGNTIYF. The CDR3 DNA is TGCAGCGTGGCCGAGGAGACGTTCTCTGGAAACACCATATATTTT.

V and J are TRBV7-3 and TRBJ2-1; tentatively, D is TRBD1 or TRBD2 (6 bases each). Per germline, CDR1 SGHTA and CDR2 FQGTGA. The CDR3 is 12 amino acids. Trimming cost V 1 base and J 12 bases, with 10 bases left between them. Here the CDR3 reads CASSLKGGPQFF. For the CDR3, the DNA is TGTGCCAGCAGCTTAAAGGGGGGCCCGCAGTTCTTC.

This clonotype was observed many times. The chain employs TRBV3-1 and TRBJ2-7; D gene unclear. CDR3 size: 12 residues. The germline V gene has CDR1 LGHDT and CDR2 YNNKEL (reference sequence). Trimming took off 1 base at V and 2 bases at J, with 3 bases between the two ends. CDR3 region: CASSQVPYEQYF. The CDR3 DNA reads TGTGCCAGCAGCCAAGTTCCCTACGAGCAGTACTTC.

This clonotype has ten or more counts. The genes are TRBV5-1 and TRBJ2-1; D possibly matches TRBD1 or TRBD2 (5 bases each). The CDR3 is 15 amino acids. Germline CDR1 reads SGHRS; CDR2 reads YFSETQ. V lost 0 bases and J lost 0, with 7 bases in between. The CDR3 bases are TGCGCCAGCAGCTTGGAGGGGAGCTCCTACAATGAGCAGTTCTTC. Its translation is CASSLEGSSYNEQFF.

This clonotype was seen ten or more times. The chain combines TRBV2 with TRBJ1-1; TRBD1 matches at 10 bases. With 4 bases clipped from V and 5 bases from J, the junction kept 7 bases outside the gene matches. Germline V CDR1 and CDR2: SNHLY, FYNNEI. The CDR3 is made up of 15 amino acids. The CDR3 is CASSGDRGQGTEAFF. Written as DNA, the CDR3 is TGTGCCAGCAGTGGAGACAGGGGGCAGGGGACTGAAGCTTTCTTT.

In its sample, this clonotype was seen a few times. The V gene is TRBV27, the J gene TRBJ2-3, with 11 bases that match TRBD2. V gave up 5 bases and J gave up 2 bases; unmatched junction bases: 3. The CDR3 runs to 15 residues. CDR1 and CDR2 from the germline V gene are MNHEY and SMNVEV (reference sequence). DNA of the CDR3: TGTGCCAGCAGTGTACTAGCGGGAGACACAGATACGCAGTATTTT. Residues: CASSVLAGDTDTQYF.

In this sample, this clonotype turned up many times. V usage is TRBV6-2 or TRBV6-3 and J usage is TRBJ2-1; 10 bases fit TRBD2. Germline CDR1 reads MNHEY; CDR2 reads SVGEGT. Germline trimming cut 10 bases from V and 3 bases from J; bases unmatched to any gene: 6. This CDR3 spans 14 amino acids. The CDR3 bases are TGTGCCACCGAAACTAGCGGGGTCTACAATGAGCAGTTCTTC. Its protein product is CATETSGVYNEQFF.

This clonotype was counted at least ten times. CDR3: CATSDEPEETQYF. CDR3 DNA sequence: TGTGCCACCAGTGATGAACCTGAAGAGACCCAGTACTTC. The rearrangement joins TRBV24-1 to TRBJ2-5; no clear D gene. Germline V gene data show CDR1 as KGHDR and CDR2 as SFDVKD. V lost 3 bases to trimming and J lost 3 bases, with 7 bases between them. There are 13 residues in the CDR3.

This clonotype is labeled medium-sized (0.01 to 0.1%). The genes are TRBV20-1 and TRBJ1-5; TRBD1 agrees at 10 bases. The CDR3 spans 14 residues. After removal of 5 bases from V and 5 bases from J, the junction contained 6 bases not matched to a gene. Germline V gene sequence: CDR1 DFQATT, CDR2 SNEGSKA (reference sequence). CDR3 region: CSAAGTGAYQPQHF. The CDR3 coding sequence is TGCAGTGCTGCCGGGACAGGGGCCTATCAGCCCCAGCATTTT.

The J gene is TRBJ2-1, the V gene TRBV5-8, with 16 bases aligning to TRBD2. The V gene's germline CDR1 is SGHTS and CDR2 YDEGEE. The junction had 10 bases not matched to a gene; V was cut back by 3 bases and J by 7 bases. The CDR3 totals 18 residues. The CDR3 sequence: CASSWTGLAGGPGNEQFF. The CDR3 region has the DNA TGTGCCAGCAGCTGGACGGGACTAGCGGGAGGGCCGGGAAATGAGCAGTTCTTC. The full variable domain, its missing parts supplied by reference TRBV5-8 and TRBJ2-1, is EAGVTQSPTHLIKTRGQQATLRCSPISGHTSVYWYQQALGLGLQFLLWYDEGEERNRGNFPPRFSGRQFPNYSSELNVNALELEDSALYLCASSWTGLAGGPGNEQFFGPGTRLTVL.

The V call is TRBV6-1, the J call TRBJ2-7, with 8 positions matching TRBD1. Germline values: CDR1 MNHNS, CDR2 SASEGT. V lost 5 bases and J lost 3; bases outside the gene matches: 9. The CDR3 covers 15 residues. In DNA form, the CDR3 reads TGTGCCAGCAGTTACTTCAGGGGGCTGAACTACGAGCAGTACTTC. It translates to CASSYFRGLNYEQYF.

The gene calls are TRBV28 and TRBJ2-1; tentatively, D is TRBD1 or TRBD2 (6 bases each). V lost 5 bases and J 5 bases, leaving 7 bases between the germline ends. CDR1 is MDHEN and CDR2 is SYDVKM in the germline V gene. The CDR3 contains 12 residues. In DNA form, the CDR3 reads TGTGCCAGCAGTCGGGGGCACAATGAGCAGTTCTTC. As protein: CASSRGHNEQFF.

Remarks on this clonotype: It differs at one base from a far larger clone, so likely a read error. The V call is TRBV6-5, the J call TRBJ2-1; possibly TRBD2 for D (6 bases). V lost 5 bases and J 2 bases, leaving 10 bases between the germline ends. This CDR3 is 14 amino acids long. The germline gives CDR1 MNHEY, CDR2 SVGAGI. This CDR3 is CASSVGEAYNEQFF. DNA for the CDR3: TGTGCCAGCAGTGTAGGGGAGGCCTACAATGAGCAGTTCTTC.

Many counts were recorded for this clonotype. This sequence joins TRBV2 and TRBJ2-7; 9 bases line up with TRBD1. The junction had 13 bases not matched to a gene; V was cut back by 2 bases and J by 5 bases. Germline loops: CDR1 SNHLY, CDR2 FYNNEI. CDR3 size: 17 residues. For the CDR3, the DNA is TGTGCCAGCAGTGAAAAACCCTCTTCGTACAGGGGGCACGAGCAGTACTTC. Its translation: CASSEKPSSYRGHEQYF.

This clonotype came up many times. The rearrangement links TRBV14 to TRBJ2-1; TRBD2 matches 11 bases. CDR1 and CDR2 from the germline V gene are SGHDN and FVKESK. This CDR3 is 14 amino acids long. V trimming: 4 bases; J trimming: 10 bases; junction bases outside the gene matches: 6. The CDR3 is CASSPRLAGKEQFF. The CDR3 coding sequence is TGTGCCAGCAGCCCCAGACTAGCGGGGAAGGAGCAGTTCTTC.